Sequencing of this TCR beta chain was carried out in a study of blood T cell repertoires in COVID-19. Germline loops: CDR1 SGDLS, CDR2 YYNGEE. Trimming cost V 3 bases and J 7 bases; bases outside gene matches: 10. CDR3 length: 14 residues. TCRdb's table, derived via immunoSEQ multiplex PCR, lists solely in-frame clones and lacks some. The repertoire holds 150,000 or so clones, with about 84% as singletons. The sequence was obtained from a man in his fifties or sixties with active or convalescent COVID-19. The sequenced sample was peripheral blood. V and J are TRBV9 and TRBJ2-7; 7 nucleotides line up with TRBD1. The CDR3 loop reads CASSARQGSGEQYF. CDR3 bases: TGTGCCAGCAGCGCCCGACAGGGTTCGGGGGAGCAGTACTTC. The complete variable domain, with remaining parts taken from reference TRBV9 and TRBJ2-7, reads DSGVTQTPKHLITATGQRVTLRCSPRSGDLSVYWYQQSLDQGLQFLIQYYNGEERAKGNILERFSAQQFPDLHSELNLSSLELGDSALYFCASSARQGSGEQYFGPGTRLTVT.